Below, 30 T cell receptor beta chains from the same sample are listed, as sequenced in a study of cytomegalovirus exposure and HLA in healthy donors. Only in-frame clones appear in the TCRdb table, and some are missing; sequencing was by immunoSEQ multiplex PCR. The table records 150,000 to 200,000 clones, 75% to 90% of them present only once. The sequenced material came from PBMCs. All receptors derive from a man younger than 35 in good health and CMV-seropositive.

The chain uses TRBV19 and TRBJ1-1; weak D call: TRBD1 (6 bases). The CDR3 covers 16 residues. Germline assignment: CDR1 LNHDA and CDR2 SQIVND (reference sequence). V gave up 2 bases and J gave up 5 bases, with 18 bases separating them. The DNA of the CDR3 is TGTGCCAGTAGTATAATTTTGGGCAGGGGAAATACTGAAGCTTTCTTT. Translating it yields CASSIILGRGNTEAFF.

V gene TRBV27 combines with J gene TRBJ2-4; 9 nucleotides line up with TRBD2. Losses at the gene ends were 5 bases for V and 0 bases for J; bases not matched to a gene: 11. Germline loops: CDR1 MNHEY, CDR2 SMNVEV (reference sequence). This CDR3 is 18 amino acids long. The CDR3 sequence is CASSPGTTSGIAKNIQYF. DNA of the CDR3: TGTGCCAGCAGTCCCGGAACGACTAGCGGAATAGCCAAAAACATTCAGTACTTC.

The chain recombines TRBV30 with TRBJ1-1, with D uncertain. Trimming took 2 bases from V and 8 from J, leaving 9 bases between them. The germline V gene encodes CDR1 GTSNPN and CDR2 SVGIG (reference sequence). The CDR3 extends over 11 amino acids. CDR3 amino acids: CAWSPTEEAFF. The DNA for the CDR3 is TGTGCCTGGAGTCCAACAGAAGAAGCTTTCTTT. The variable domain in full, completed from reference TRBV30 and TRBJ1-1, reads SQTIHQWPATLVQPVGSPLSLECTVEGTSNPNLYWYRQAAGRGLQLLFYSVGIGQISSEVPQNLSASRPQDRQFILSSKKLLLSDSGFYLCAWSPTEEAFFGQGTRLTVV.

This clone was seen once. The rearrangement joins TRBV27 to TRBJ1-1, with D unresolved. The CDR3 has 17 residues. The germline CDR1 and CDR2 sequences are MNHEY and SMNVEV (reference sequence). Trimming removed 0 bases from V and 3 bases from J, with 17 bases in between. CDR3 DNA sequence: TGTGCCAGCAGTTTATCCGGTTTGGTCGGGGTGGACACTGAAGCTTTCTTT. It yields the protein CASSLSGLVGVDTEAFF.

The chain joins TRBV5-4 to TRBJ1-4, with a tentative D call TRBD1 (6 bases). CDR3 size: 14 residues. CDR1 is SGHNT, CDR2 YYREEE, per germline (reference sequence). Trimming stripped 7 bases from V and 6 bases from J, with 16 bases between. The CDR3 loop reads CASPDRPIYEKLFF. Written as DNA, the CDR3 is TGTGCCAGCCCAGACAGGCCAATTTATGAAAAACTGTTTTTT.

This chain connects TRBV19 to TRBJ1-5, with TRBD1 identical over 7 bases. The CDR3 loop spans 14 amino acids. V lost 5 bases and J lost 6; bases outside the gene matches: 7. Germline CDR1 and CDR2: LNHDA and SQIVND (reference sequence). CDR3 DNA sequence: TGTGCCAGTAGTCGACAGGGCCGGGGTCAGCCCCAGCATTTT. The encoded protein is CASSRQGRGQPQHF.

The chain employs TRBV5-4 and TRBJ2-5, with 7 bases fitting TRBD2. CDR3 length: 17 amino acids. Trimming cost V 4 bases and J 2 bases; bases outside gene matches: 14. Germline values: CDR1 SGHNT, CDR2 YYREEE (reference sequence). The CDR3 DNA reads TGTGCCAGCAGCCGCCAGGGAGCGGGACGGTTTCAAGAGACCCAGTACTTC. Amino acids: CASSRQGAGRFQETQYF.

CDR3 sequence: CASSGVGGAGEQYF. Here the CDR3 DNA reads TGTGCCAGCAGCGGGGTCGGGGGGGCAGGCGAGCAGTACTTC. The chain couples TRBV6-6 to TRBJ2-7, with 8 positions matching TRBD2. This CDR3 is 14 amino acids long. The ends lost 6 bases at V and 6 bases at J; junction bases unmatched: 10. The germline V gene has CDR1 MNHNY and CDR2 SVGAGI (reference sequence).

This rearrangement joins TRBV4-3 to TRBJ2-5; TRBD2 agrees at 8 bases. CDR1 is LGHNA and CDR2 is YSLEER in the germline V gene. CDR3 length: 14 residues. Trimming took 2 bases from V and 4 from J; bases not matched to a gene: 3. DNA for the CDR3: TGCGCCAGCAGCCAAATAGCGGGAAGAGAGACCCAGTACTTC. Translated, it gives CASSQIAGRETQYF.

V is TRBV28 and J is TRBJ2-7; unclear D gene. V lost 3 bases and J 9 bases, leaving 21 bases between the germline ends. CDR1 and CDR2 from the germline V gene are MDHEN and SYDVKM. The CDR3 spans 15 residues. CDR3 bases: TGTGCCAGCAGTTTCGAGGTCCCCCTCAACCTGGGGCAGTACTTC. It translates to CASSFEVPLNLGQYF.

This chain uses TRBV2 with TRBJ2-5; 7 nucleotides line up with TRBD1. Germline CDR1 reads SNHLY; CDR2 reads FYNNEI. The CDR3 sequence is 15 residues long. Trimming removed 6 bases from V and 4 bases from J; junction bases left unmatched: 11. DNA for the CDR3: TGTGCCAGCAGCGGAGACACAGGGGAAGGAGAGACCCAGTACTTC. It yields the protein CASSGDTGEGETQYF.

This chain uses TRBV27 with TRBJ2-2; 8 nucleotides match TRBD2. V dropped 5 bases and J dropped 5; count of bases not matched to a gene: 13. Germline-derived CDR1 and CDR2 are MNHEY and SMNVEV (reference sequence). The CDR3 contains 17 residues. CDR3 nucleotides: TGTGCCAGCAGTCCCCAGCGGGCGGGAGGTGCAACCGGGGAGCTGTTTTTT. Its translation is CASSPQRAGGATGELFF.

The chain recombines TRBV28 with TRBJ2-7, with 8 bases that match TRBD2. The CDR3 totals 14 residues. Germline CDR1 and CDR2: MDHEN and SYDVKM. After removal of 6 bases from V and 0 bases from J, the junction contained 4 bases not matched to a gene. The CDR3 nucleotides are TGTGCCAGCAGCGGGGGGGGAACCTCCTACGAGCAGTACTTC. Translating it yields CASSGGGTSYEQYF.

This clone came up once. The CDR3 DNA reads as TGTGCCAGCAGTCCCGGACTCTTTATGAATGAGCAGTTCTTC. This translates into CASSPGLFMNEQFF. The chain joins TRBV6-5 to TRBJ2-1; a possible D gene is TRBD2 (5 bases). Trimming removed 5 bases from V and 7 bases from J, with 15 bases in between. This CDR3 is 14 amino acids long. The germline CDR1 and CDR2 sequences are MNHEY and SVGAGI.

This clone was counted once. V is TRBV30 and J is TRBJ2-5; 10 bases are a match to TRBD2. The CDR3 covers 15 residues. V lost 2 bases to trimming and J lost 2 bases; unmatched junction nucleotides: 5. The V gene's germline CDR1 is GTSNPN and CDR2 SVGIG (reference sequence). In nucleotides, the CDR3 is TGTGCCTGGAGTAGTGTTAGCGGGAGGCAAGAGACCCAGTACTTC. Translation: CAWSSVSGRQETQYF.

This clone has just one count. This rearrangement joins TRBV7-2 to TRBJ2-7; 14 bases fit TRBD2. CDR1 and CDR2 from the germline V gene are SGHTA and FQGNSA. The CDR3 has 18 residues. The ends lost 5 bases at V and 0 bases at J; junction bases unmatched: 9. The DNA for the CDR3 is TGTGCCAGCAGCCGTGGACTAGCGGGAGGTACCAGCTCCTACGAGCAGTACTTC. This gives the protein CASSRGLAGGTSSYEQYF.

This rearrangement joins TRBV12-5 to TRBJ1-4; the D is unclear. The V gene's germline CDR1 is LGHNT and CDR2 FRNRAP. This CDR3 is 15 amino acids long. Trimming removed 0 bases from V and 2 bases from J, with 7 bases in between. CDR3 nucleotide sequence: TGTGCTAGTGGTTTGGTGACACTCACTAATGAAAAACTGTTTTTT. Its translation: CASGLVTLTNEKLFF.

The V and J genes are TRBV6-5 and TRBJ2-1; TRBD2 matches 13 bases. Germline values: CDR1 MNHEY, CDR2 SVGAGI. With V trimmed by 6 bases and J by 9 bases, 5 bases remained unmatched. The CDR3 length is 14 residues. Written as DNA, the CDR3 is TGTGCCAGCAGCACGGGACTAGCGGGACCTGAGCAGTTCTTC. It translates to CASSTGLAGPEQFF.

This clone was seen more than once but under ten times. The rearrangement uses TRBV5-1 and TRBJ2-3, with D tentatively TRBD2 (6 bases). This CDR3 is built from 14 residues. Germline loops: CDR1 SGHRS, CDR2 YFSETQ. V was trimmed by 2 bases and J by 1 base, leaving 8 bases between them. Here the CDR3 DNA reads TGCGCCAGCAGCTTTGAGCGGGGCACAGATACGCAGTATTTT. Translating gives CASSFERGTDTQYF.

The rearrangement joins TRBV19 to TRBJ2-7, with D maybe TRBD2 (6 bases). The CDR3 runs to 17 residues. Germline V gene lookup returns CDR1 LNHDA and CDR2 SQIVND (reference sequence). The ends were cut back, 1 base at V and 6 bases at J, with 22 bases in the middle. The CDR3 reads CASSIGAARDGDPEQYF. The CDR3 DNA is TGTGCCAGTAGTATAGGGGCCGCGCGGGACGGCGATCCCGAGCAGTACTTC.

The chain combines TRBV5-5 with TRBJ2-1, with D possibly matching TRBD1 (5 bases). CDR1 and CDR2 from the germline V gene are SGHKS and YYEKEE (reference sequence). Trimming left V 0 bases short and J 15 bases short, with 10 bases between. This CDR3 has 11 amino acids. CDR3 nucleotides: TGTGCCAGCAGCTTGGGGCAGGGTCGGTTCTTC. Its translation: CASSLGQGRFF.

This clone was seen a few times. The chain employs TRBV6-5 and TRBJ1-1; 8 nucleotides line up with TRBD1. CDR1 is MNHEY, CDR2 SVGAGI, per germline. The V gene end was trimmed by 2 bases and the J gene end by 4 bases; junction bases not matched to a gene: 6. CDR3 length equals 15 residues. This CDR3 is CASSYPGQGTTEAFF. Here the CDR3 DNA reads TGTGCCAGCAGTTACCCCGGACAGGGTACCACTGAAGCTTTCTTT.

This rearrangement joins TRBV7-2 to TRBJ2-7, with 9 bases fitting TRBD2. Losses at the gene ends were 1 base for V and 2 bases for J; bases not matched to a gene: 9. Germline V gene data show CDR1 as SGHTA and CDR2 as FQGNSA. This CDR3 is built from 17 residues. The CDR3, as DNA: TGTGCCAGCAGCTTAGTTGCAAGCGGGAGGACCCCCTACGAGCAGTACTTC. It yields the protein CASSLVASGRTPYEQYF. The full variable domain, with the rest looked up from reference TRBV7-2 and TRBJ2-7, is GAGVSQSPSNKVTEKGKDVELRCDPISGHTALYWYRQSLGQGLEFLIYFQGNSAPDKSGLPSDRFSAERTGGSVSTLTIQRTQQEDSAVYLCASSLVASGRTPYEQYFGPGTRLTVT.

In this sample, this clone turned up a few times. V usage is TRBV4-3 and J usage is TRBJ1-4, with D tentatively TRBD1 (6 bases). V was shortened by 4 bases and J by 6 bases, with 24 bases between the two germline ends. Germline lookup yields CDR1 LGHNA and CDR2 YSLEER. The CDR3 is 18 residues long. For the CDR3, the DNA is TGCGCCAGCAGCCCTTTGGGGCCTTCTGGGGGCGGCCATGAAAAACTGTTTTTT. It encodes CASSPLGPSGGGHEKLFF.

The V gene is TRBV10-3, the J gene TRBJ2-3; 12 positions match TRBD1. V trimming: 5 bases; J trimming: 12 bases; junction bases outside the gene matches: 3. Per the germline V gene, CDR1 is ENHRY and CDR2 is SYGVKD. This CDR3 has 12 residues. The CDR3 loop is CAISPGQGAQYF. In DNA form, the CDR3 reads TGTGCCATCAGTCCGGGACAGGGGGCCCAGTATTTT.

This rearrangement joins TRBV27 to TRBJ1-2, with 9 bases identical to TRBD1. CDR1 MNHEY and CDR2 SMNVEV come from the germline V gene (reference sequence). V shed 5 bases and J 2 bases; nucleotides not matched to a gene: 6. The CDR3 contains 15 residues. CDR3 residues: CASSPRTGVNYGYTF. The CDR3 nucleotides read TGTGCCAGCAGTCCACGGACAGGGGTGAACTATGGCTACACCTTC.

The V call is TRBV5-8, the J call TRBJ1-2; perhaps TRBD1 as D (5 bases). CDR1 and CDR2 from the germline V gene are SGHTS and YDEGEE. V dropped 6 bases and J dropped 6 bases, with 15 bases sitting between them. There are 13 residues in the CDR3. DNA of the CDR3: TGTGCCAGCATCTATACAGGCGGCGATGGCTACACCTTC. Protein: CASIYTGGDGYTF.

This sequence joins TRBV14 and TRBJ1-2; D ambiguous. The germline V gene has CDR1 SGHDN and CDR2 FVKESK. Trimming stripped 1 base from V and 8 bases from J, with 11 bases between. The CDR3 spans 13 residues. CDR3 loop: CASSQAPWAGYTF. CDR3 DNA sequence: TGTGCCAGCAGCCAAGCTCCCTGGGCAGGCTACACCTTC.

The rearrangement uses TRBV6-5 and TRBJ2-7; 8 nucleotides agree with TRBD2. This CDR3 spans 13 amino acids. CDR1 MNHEY and CDR2 SVGAGI come from the germline V gene. V lost 8 bases and J lost 3; bases outside the gene matches: 6. CDR3 amino acids: CASRLAGLYEQYF. In DNA form, the CDR3 reads TGTGCCAGCCGCTTAGCGGGACTCTACGAGCAGTACTTC.

The V call is TRBV5-1, the J call TRBJ2-2; D possibly corresponds to TRBD1 (6 bases). In germline, CDR1 is SGHRS, CDR2 YFSETQ. The length of the CDR3 is 14 residues. V lost 4 bases and J 4 bases, leaving 11 bases between the germline ends. The CDR3 region is CASSPGTITGELFF. The CDR3 DNA reads TGCGCCAGCAGCCCCGGGACAATCACCGGGGAGCTGTTTTTT.